This TCR beta chain emerged from a study of T cells in Graves' hyperthyroidism and ophthalmopathy. The count of this clonotype is one. Its antigen is currently unknown. V was shortened by 5 bases and J by 9 bases, with 13 bases between the two germline ends. The CDR3 is 12 residues long. CDR1 LNHDA and CDR2 SQIVND come from the germline V gene (reference sequence). The CDR3 regions of TCR beta were amplified from RNA transcripts. HTBI primers were the set used in a first-round RT-PCR of the TCR CDR3. TCRdb passed the multiplex PCR reads through MiXCR, listing each CDR3 protein once. This sample carries almost 350,000 distinct CDR3 sequences, 15% to 20% of them seen once, and the ten largest clones take about 14%. General study findings and limits: Expanded thyroid clonotypes (above 0.001) were mostly also found in blood.

The J gene is TRBJ1-1, the V gene TRBV19, with D unclear. The sequence came from a woman in her forties with Graves' ophthalmopathy. The specimen was blood. DNA for the CDR3: TGTGCCAGTAGTCTTCGGCGACAAAAAGCTTTCTTT. Translation gives CASSLRRQKAFF.